The rows below give T cell receptor beta chains drawn from one sample of a study of shared clonotypes between healthy human individuals. Here immunoSEQ multiplex PCR was the method, and the copy in TCRdb shows in-frame clones only, minus some. The sample shows more than 2,000,000 clones, approximately 93% of them seen only once. The sequenced sample consisted of naive CD4+ T cells from PBMCs. The receptor source for this set is a man aged 18 to 35 in good health. Some clones in this sample may be carry-over from other donors' samples. Each CDR3 is given with its conserved first and last residue. D genes are given only for firm matches.

d_gene: TRBD1
v_gene: TRBV10-3
CDR3aa: CAIRATGATDTQYF

d_gene: TRBD1
v_gene: TRBV7-8
CDR3aa: CASSPTGTGSTQRYGYTF

d_gene: -
v_gene: TRBV6-5
CDR3aa: CASSGHSEAFF

d_gene: TRBD2
v_gene: TRBV5-8
CDR3aa: CASSPPVPGLGSGEQFF

d_gene: -
v_gene: TRBV7-2
CDR3aa: CASSLVGGSTYEQYF

d_gene: -
v_gene: TRBV7-9
CDR3aa: CASSVGSRNTGELFF

d_gene: -
v_gene: TRBV25-1
CDR3aa: CASGTYYEQYF

d_gene: -
v_gene: TRBV18
CDR3aa: CASSPGTSYGYTF

d_gene: -
v_gene: TRBV7-2
CDR3aa: CASSSPGGYGYTF

d_gene: TRBD1
v_gene: TRBV7-2
CDR3aa: CASSLRRDRNYYEQYF

d_gene: -
v_gene: TRBV9
CDR3aa: CASSVVEGSGNTIYF

d_gene: TRBD2
v_gene: TRBV29-1
CDR3aa: CSISGQSSYNEQFF

d_gene: -
v_gene: TRBV2
CDR3aa: CASSTFQGVGGNTIYF

d_gene: -
v_gene: TRBV27
CDR3aa: CASSFINRDLYF

d_gene: -
v_gene: TRBV4-1
CDR3aa: CASTREWGSQTGELFF

d_gene: -
v_gene: TRBV2
CDR3aa: CASSEAGPKGGTQYF

d_gene: TRBD1
v_gene: TRBV27
CDR3aa: CASSLRQGAYIQYF

d_gene: -
v_gene: TRBV29-1
CDR3aa: CSVGQGNQPQHF

d_gene: -
v_gene: TRBV5-8
CDR3aa: CASSFFYEQYF

d_gene: -
v_gene: TRBV9
CDR3aa: CASSALEEPQHF

d_gene: -
v_gene: TRBV2
CDR3aa: CASSYVTKETQYF

d_gene: -
v_gene: TRBV28
CDR3aa: CASSMTGSPTGSTEAFF

d_gene: TRBD2
v_gene: TRBV4-3
CDR3aa: CASSQGPGTSGRALFF

d_gene: -
v_gene: TRBV7-2
CDR3aa: CASSPAVQGRTDTQYF

d_gene: -
v_gene: TRBV7-8
CDR3aa: CASSLASGTYSNQPQHF

d_gene: -
v_gene: TRBV28
CDR3aa: CASLSGSRSGYTF

d_gene: -
v_gene: TRBV6-6
CDR3aa: CASRGQTQYF

d_gene: -
v_gene: TRBV7-9
CDR3aa: CASSLEAGNEKLFF

d_gene: -
v_gene: TRBV6-5
CDR3aa: CASSYGNSNTGELFF

d_gene: TRBD2
v_gene: TRBV6-5
CDR3aa: CASSSRLADSYNEQFF

d_gene: -
v_gene: TRBV7-8
CDR3aa: CASSLMPGGNYEQYF

d_gene: -
v_gene: TRBV6-4
CDR3aa: CASSRTGTGELFF

d_gene: -
v_gene: TRBV28
CDR3aa: CASRILGKRSYNEQFF

d_gene: -
v_gene: TRBV4-1
CDR3aa: CASSHPLTGKNTEAFF

d_gene: -
v_gene: TRBV5-1
CDR3aa: CASSLQTGNEQFF

d_gene: -
v_gene: TRBV10-2
CDR3aa: CASRQGPYEQYF

d_gene: TRBD1
v_gene: TRBV19
CDR3aa: CASSDRGLRPEKLFF

d_gene: -
v_gene: TRBV28
CDR3aa: CASSPNPPDTSSYGYTF

d_gene: TRBD2
v_gene: TRBV7-9
CDR3aa: CASTREAPYEQYF

d_gene: -
v_gene: TRBV28
CDR3aa: CASSLPFFPRGGDEKLFF

d_gene: -
v_gene: TRBV5-1
CDR3aa: CASSPEGYQPQHF

d_gene: -
v_gene: TRBV7-8
CDR3aa: CASSSVGGSYNEQFF

d_gene: -
v_gene: TRBV18
CDR3aa: CASSPGQGENIQYF

d_gene: TRBD2
v_gene: TRBV5-1
CDR3aa: CASSPLAGRSYNEQFF

d_gene: -
v_gene: TRBV20-1
CDR3aa: CSARIDTQYF

d_gene: -
v_gene: TRBV5-1
CDR3aa: CASSGNSATNEKLFF

d_gene: -
v_gene: TRBV28
CDR3aa: CASRLGGSGANVLTF